The TCR beta chain under discussion was sequenced for a study of T cells in lung cancer brain metastases. Overall study: Most of the roughly 20 patients had smoked, with a median of around 43 pack-years.

This clone occurred once. Libraries were prepared by immunoSEQ multiplex PCR; TCRdb keeps only in-frame clonotypes and omits some of them. This sample has approximately 4,900 clones, with 84% found just once. CDR1 is SGHVS, CDR2 FQNEAQ, per germline. The ends were cut back, 8 bases at V and 8 bases at J, with 18 bases in the middle. This CDR3 is 14 amino acids long. This TCR was recovered from a woman between 45 and 65 years old with non-small cell lung cancer. The chain recombines TRBV7-8 with TRBJ2-2; D could derive from TRBD1 or TRBD2 (5 bases each). Sequenced input: tumor tissue from the primary lung tumor. The CDR3 loop is CASVVGVFPGELFF. The CDR3 DNA reads TGTGCCAGCGTAGTGGGGGTTTTTCCGGGGGAGCTGTTTTTT.